This T cell receptor beta chain was identified in a study of T cells after yellow fever vaccination. The CDR3 covers 15 residues. Germline values: CDR1 WSHSY, CDR2 SAAADI. Trimming removed 2 bases at V and 3 bases at J, with 14 bases between. TCRdb ran MiXCR on the 5' RACE reads and lists one entry per CDR3 protein. Here the sample spans under 350,000 distinct CDR3 sequences, approximately 4% being singletons. There are many counts of this clonotype. The gene calls are TRBV10-2 and TRBJ2-7, with a tentative D call TRBD2 (6 bases). This TCR came from a man younger than 35 who received the YFV17D yellow fever vaccine. The sample consisted of PBMCs, taken 5 days after the yellow fever booster vaccination. CDR3 nucleotide sequence: TGCGCCAGCAGTGAGATCTCGGGAGACTACTACGAGCAGTACTTC. Its translation: CASSEISGDYYEQYF.